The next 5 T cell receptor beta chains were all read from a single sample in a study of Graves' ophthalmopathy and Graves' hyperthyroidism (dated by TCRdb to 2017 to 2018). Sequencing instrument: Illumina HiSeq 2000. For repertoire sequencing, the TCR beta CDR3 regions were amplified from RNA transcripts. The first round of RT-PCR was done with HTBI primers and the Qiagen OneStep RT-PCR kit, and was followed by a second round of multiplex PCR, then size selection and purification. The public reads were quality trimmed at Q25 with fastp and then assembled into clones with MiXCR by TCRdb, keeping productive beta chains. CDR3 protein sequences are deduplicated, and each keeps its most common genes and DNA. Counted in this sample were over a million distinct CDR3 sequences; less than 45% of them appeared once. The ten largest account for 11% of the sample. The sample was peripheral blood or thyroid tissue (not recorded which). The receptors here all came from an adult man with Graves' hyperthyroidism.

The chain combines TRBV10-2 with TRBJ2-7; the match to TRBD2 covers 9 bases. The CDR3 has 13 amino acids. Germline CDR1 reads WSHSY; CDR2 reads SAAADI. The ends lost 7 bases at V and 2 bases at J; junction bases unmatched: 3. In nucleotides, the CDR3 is TGCGCCAGCAAACCTAGCGGGACCTACGAGCAGTACTTC. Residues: CASKPSGTYEQYF.

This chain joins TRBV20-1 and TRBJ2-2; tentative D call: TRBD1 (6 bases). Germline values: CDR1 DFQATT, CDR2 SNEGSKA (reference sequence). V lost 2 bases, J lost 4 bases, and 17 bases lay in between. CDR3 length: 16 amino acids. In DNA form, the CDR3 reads TGCAGTGCTAGACATGACAGGAGTATCGGCACCGGGGAGCTGTTTTTT. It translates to CSARHDRSIGTGELFF.

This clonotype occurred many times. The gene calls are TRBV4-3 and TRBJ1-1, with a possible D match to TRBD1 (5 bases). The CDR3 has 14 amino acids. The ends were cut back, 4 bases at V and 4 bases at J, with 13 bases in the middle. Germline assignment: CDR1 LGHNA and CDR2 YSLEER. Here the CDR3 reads CASSPNGGSTEAFF. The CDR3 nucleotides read TGCGCCAGCAGCCCAAATGGGGGGAGCACTGAAGCTTTCTTT.

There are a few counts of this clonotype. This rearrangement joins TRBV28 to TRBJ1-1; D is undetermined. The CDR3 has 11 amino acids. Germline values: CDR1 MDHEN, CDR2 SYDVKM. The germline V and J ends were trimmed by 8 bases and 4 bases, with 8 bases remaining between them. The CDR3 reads CASGVPTEAFF. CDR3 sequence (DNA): TGTGCCAGCGGCGTACCCACTGAAGCTTTCTTT.

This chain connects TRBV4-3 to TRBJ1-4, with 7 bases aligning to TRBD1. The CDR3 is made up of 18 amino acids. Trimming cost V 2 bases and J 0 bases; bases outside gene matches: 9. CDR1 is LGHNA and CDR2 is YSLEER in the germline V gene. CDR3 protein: CASSQRGDSLATNEKLFF. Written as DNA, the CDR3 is TGCGCCAGCAGCCAAAGGGGGGACAGTCTTGCAACTAATGAAAAACTGTTTTTT.